The clone carrying this T cell receptor (beta chain) was recorded a few times. What it binds is not known. The data were obtained in a study of blood T cells in healthy people across ages. The study, taken as a whole, reports: The lack of PBMC sorting stopped any conclusive naive versus antigen-experienced comparison.

The authors drew approximately 10 milliliters of peripheral blood from each donor. The authors ran a second PCR of about 6 to 11 cycles using a sample-barcoded 5' primer and a J-beta primer mix. TCRdb used MiXCR to reprocess the 5' RACE reads, holding one entry per CDR3 protein. The sample lists approximately 690,000 distinct CDR3 sequences, around 54% occurring once. The CDR3 totals 16 residues. The TCR sequence derives from a man aged 55 to 70 in good health. This sequence joins TRBV21-1 and TRBJ1-4; the DNA was not used to check the table's D call, TRBD1. TRBV21-1 is a pseudogene. Sequenced: blood. As DNA, the CDR3 is TGTGCCAGCAGCAAGGGGGCGTGCGTAACTAATGAAAAACTGTTTTTT. Translation gives CASSKGACVTNEKLFF.